This T cell receptor (beta chain) derives from a study of T cells in Graves' hyperthyroidism and ophthalmopathy. This clonotype was counted ten times or more. The germline V gene encodes CDR1 SGHTA and CDR2 FQGNSA. V lost 3 bases to trimming and J lost 3 bases; unmatched junction nucleotides: 2. The CDR3 extends over 14 amino acids. RNA transcripts yielded amplified TCR beta CDR3 regions. When the TCR CDR3 underwent first-round RT-PCR, the HTBI primer set was used. TCRdb reprocessed the multiplex PCR reads with MiXCR, giving one entry per CDR3 protein. The sample holds some 150,000 distinct CDR3 sequences, roughly 23% seen once.

The receptor was derived from a woman in her forties or fifties with Graves' hyperthyroidism that later progressed to Graves' ophthalmopathy. The chain combines TRBV7-2 with TRBJ2-3, with TRBD2 matching over 8 bases. The sample consisted of blood. CDR3 bases: TGTGCCAGCAGCTTCGCGGGAGGAACAGATACGCAGTATTTT. It codes for CASSFAGGTDTQYF.